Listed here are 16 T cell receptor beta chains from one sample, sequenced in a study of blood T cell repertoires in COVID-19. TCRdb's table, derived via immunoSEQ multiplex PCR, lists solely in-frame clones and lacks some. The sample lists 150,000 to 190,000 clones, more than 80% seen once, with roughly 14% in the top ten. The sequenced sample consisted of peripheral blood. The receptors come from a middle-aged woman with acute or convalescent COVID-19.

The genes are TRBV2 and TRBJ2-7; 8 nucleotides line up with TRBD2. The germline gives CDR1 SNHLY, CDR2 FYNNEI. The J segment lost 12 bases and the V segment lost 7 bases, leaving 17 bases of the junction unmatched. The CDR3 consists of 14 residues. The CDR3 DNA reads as TGTGCCAGCAACCAACTGTCGGCGGGGGGCTATGCGTACTTC. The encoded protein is CASNQLSAGGYAYF.

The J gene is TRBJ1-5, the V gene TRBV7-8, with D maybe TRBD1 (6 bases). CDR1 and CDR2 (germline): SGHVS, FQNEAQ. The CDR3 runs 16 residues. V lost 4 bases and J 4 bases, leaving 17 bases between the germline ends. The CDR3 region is CASSSELLGANQPQHF. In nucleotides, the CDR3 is TGTGCCAGCAGCTCTGAACTGTTGGGGGCAAATCAGCCCCAGCATTTT.

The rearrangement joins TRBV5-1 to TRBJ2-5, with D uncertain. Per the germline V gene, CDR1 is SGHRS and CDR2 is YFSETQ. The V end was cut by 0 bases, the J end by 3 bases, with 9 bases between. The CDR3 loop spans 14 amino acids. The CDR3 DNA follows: TGCGCCAGCAGCTTGGCCAGCGTTGAAGAGACCCAGTACTTC. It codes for CASSLASVEETQYF. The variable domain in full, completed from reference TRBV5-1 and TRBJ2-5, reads KAGVTQTPRYLIKTRGQQVTLSCSPISGHRSVSWYQQTPGQGLQFLFEYFSETQRNKGNFPGRFSGRQFSNSRSEMNVSTLELGDSALYLCASSLASVEETQYFGPGTRLLVL.

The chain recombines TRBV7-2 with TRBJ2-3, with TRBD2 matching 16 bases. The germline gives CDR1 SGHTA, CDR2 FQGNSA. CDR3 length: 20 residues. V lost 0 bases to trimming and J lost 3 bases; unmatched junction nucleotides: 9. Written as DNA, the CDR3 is TGTGCCAGCAGCTTAGCCGGGACTAGCGGGAGGGAATTAGTTACAGATACGCAGTATTTT. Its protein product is CASSLAGTSGRELVTDTQYF.

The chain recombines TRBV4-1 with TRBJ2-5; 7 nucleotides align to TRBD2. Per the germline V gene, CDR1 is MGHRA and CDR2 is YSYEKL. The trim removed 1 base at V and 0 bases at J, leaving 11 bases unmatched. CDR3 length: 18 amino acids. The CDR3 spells CASSQGQGPSGYQETQYF. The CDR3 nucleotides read TGCGCCAGCAGCCAAGGTCAGGGCCCTAGCGGCTACCAAGAGACCCAGTACTTC.

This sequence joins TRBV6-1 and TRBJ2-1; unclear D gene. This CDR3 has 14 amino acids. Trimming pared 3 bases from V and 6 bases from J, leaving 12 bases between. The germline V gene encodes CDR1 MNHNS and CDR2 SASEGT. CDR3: CASSEAGFGNEQFF. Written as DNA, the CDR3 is TGTGCCAGCAGTGAGGCCGGGTTTGGCAATGAGCAGTTCTTC.

The CDR3 loop reads CASSENPGTQNTEAFF. The DNA for the CDR3 is TGTGCCAGCTCCGAAAACCCCGGGACACAGAACACTGAAGCTTTCTTT. The V and J genes are TRBV18 and TRBJ1-1, with D possibly being TRBD1 (6 bases). The CDR3 runs 16 residues. V was pared by 6 bases and J by 1 base, with 18 bases between. Germline V lookup: CDR1 KGHSH, CDR2 LQKENI.

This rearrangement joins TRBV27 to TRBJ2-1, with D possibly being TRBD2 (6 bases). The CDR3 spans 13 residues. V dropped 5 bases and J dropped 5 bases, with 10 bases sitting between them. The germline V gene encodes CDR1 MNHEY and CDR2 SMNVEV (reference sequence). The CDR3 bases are TGTGCCAGCAGTACGGGACTCAACAATGAGCAGTTCTTC. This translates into CASSTGLNNEQFF.

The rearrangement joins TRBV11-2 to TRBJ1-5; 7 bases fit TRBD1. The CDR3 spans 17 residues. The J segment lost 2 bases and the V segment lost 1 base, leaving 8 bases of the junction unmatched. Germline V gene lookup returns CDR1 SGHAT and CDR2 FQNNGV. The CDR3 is CASSLGQGGDGNQPQHF. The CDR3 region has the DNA TGTGCCAGCAGCTTAGGTCAAGGGGGCGACGGCAATCAGCCCCAGCATTTT.

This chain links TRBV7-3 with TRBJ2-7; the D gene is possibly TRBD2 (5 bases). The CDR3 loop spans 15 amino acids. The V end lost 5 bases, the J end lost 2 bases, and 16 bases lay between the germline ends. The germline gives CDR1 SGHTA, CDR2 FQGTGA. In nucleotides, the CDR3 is TGTGCCAGCAGCCGACAACACGGGGTGGCCTACGAGCAGTACTTC. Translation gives CASSRQHGVAYEQYF.

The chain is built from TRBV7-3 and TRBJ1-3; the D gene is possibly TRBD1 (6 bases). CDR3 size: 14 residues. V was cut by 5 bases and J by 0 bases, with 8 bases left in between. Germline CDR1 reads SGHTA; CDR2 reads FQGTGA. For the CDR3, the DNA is TGTGCCAGCAGCCCGGACAGCTCTGGAAACACCATATATTTT. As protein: CASSPDSSGNTIYF.

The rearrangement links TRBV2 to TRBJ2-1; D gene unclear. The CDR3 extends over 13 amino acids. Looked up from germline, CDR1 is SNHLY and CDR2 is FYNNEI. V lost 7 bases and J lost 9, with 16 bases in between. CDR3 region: CASKTRSSGEQFF. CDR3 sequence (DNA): TGTGCCAGCAAGACGCGGTCCTCTGGTGAGCAGTTCTTC.

CDR3 coding DNA: TGTGCCAGCAGCGATGGACAGGGAGTTGGTGAAAAACTGTTTTTT. It is translated as CASSDGQGVGEKLFF. The chain couples TRBV9 to TRBJ1-4; 8 bases are a match to TRBD1. Germline V gene lookup returns CDR1 SGDLS and CDR2 YYNGEE. The CDR3 sequence is 15 residues long. Trimming removed 3 bases from V and 7 bases from J; junction bases left unmatched: 8.

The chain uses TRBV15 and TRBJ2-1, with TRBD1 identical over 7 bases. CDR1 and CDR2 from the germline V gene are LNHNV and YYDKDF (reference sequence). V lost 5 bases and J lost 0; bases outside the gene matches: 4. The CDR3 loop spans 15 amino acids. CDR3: CATSPRTGSYNEQFF. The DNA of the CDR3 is TGTGCCACCAGCCCACGGACAGGCTCCTACAATGAGCAGTTCTTC.

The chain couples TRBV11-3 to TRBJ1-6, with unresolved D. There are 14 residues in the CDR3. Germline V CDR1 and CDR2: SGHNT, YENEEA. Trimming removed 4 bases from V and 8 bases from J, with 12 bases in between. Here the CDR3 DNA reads TGTGCCAGCAGCTCCGGGTCCCGGGATTCACCCCTCCACTTT. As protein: CASSSGSRDSPLHF.

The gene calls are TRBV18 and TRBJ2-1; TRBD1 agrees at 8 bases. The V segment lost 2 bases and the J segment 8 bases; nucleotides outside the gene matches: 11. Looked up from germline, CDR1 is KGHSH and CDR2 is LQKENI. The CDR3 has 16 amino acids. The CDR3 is CASSPGQGSWVDEQFF. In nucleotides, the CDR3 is TGTGCCAGCTCACCAGGACAGGGTAGCTGGGTCGATGAGCAGTTCTTC.